Listed here are 15 T cell receptor beta chains from one sample, sequenced in a study of T cell repertoires in cytomegalovirus infection. TCRdb independently ran MiXCR on the reads; one entry per CDR3 protein. The data contain around 500,000 distinct CDR3 sequences, more than 40% of them singletons. Their target antigens are unknown. The material sequenced was cultured PBMCs, taken from culture after CMV antigen stimulation. The receptors were sampled from a human donor in good health (CMV status not recorded). Some clones in this sample may be carry-over from other donors' samples.

The V and J genes are TRBV20-1 and TRBJ2-7, with TRBD1 as a possible D gene (7 bases). This CDR3 has 15 amino acids. V gave up 5 bases and J gave up 2 bases, with 19 bases separating them. Germline V gene data show CDR1 as DFQATT and CDR2 as SNEGSKA (reference sequence). This CDR3 reads CSAGGGDSKPYEQYF. For the CDR3, the DNA is TGCAGTGCTGGGGGCGGGGACAGCAAGCCCTACGAGCAGTACTTC.

This clonotype appeared once. The rearrangement uses TRBV6-5 and TRBJ2-6; no definite D call. Looked up from germline, CDR1 is MNHEY and CDR2 is SVGAGI. V shed 2 bases and J shed 4 bases, with 15 bases lying between them. CDR3 length: 17 amino acids. As DNA, the CDR3 is TGTGCCAGCAGTTACGGTGCCCGTCTGAGAGGGGCCAACGTCCTGACTTTC. Translated: CASSYGARLRGANVLTF.

The table lists this clonotype with many counts. The J gene is TRBJ2-5, the V gene TRBV12-3 or TRBV12-4; 8 nucleotides agree with TRBD1. V gave up 6 bases and J gave up 5 bases; unmatched junction bases: 8. This CDR3 spans 14 amino acids. Here the CDR3 DNA reads TGTGCCAGCAGCTTAACAGGGGGGCCGGAGACCCAGTACTTC. Translating it yields CASSLTGGPETQYF.

This clonotype was seen a few times. The V and J genes are TRBV12-5 and TRBJ1-2; 7 bases map to TRBD1. The CDR3 extends over 15 amino acids. The V segment lost 5 bases and the J segment 4 bases; nucleotides outside the gene matches: 10. Germline lookup yields CDR1 LGHNT and CDR2 FRNRAP. The CDR3 loop is CASGPPTGPLYGYTF. The DNA of the CDR3 is TGTGCTAGTGGTCCCCCGACAGGGCCCCTCTATGGCTACACCTTC.

V is TRBV6-5 and J is TRBJ2-2; weak D call: TRBD2 (5 bases). This CDR3 region has 19 residues. Germline V lookup: CDR1 MNHEY, CDR2 SVGAGI. Trimming pared 2 bases from V and 3 bases from J, leaving 22 bases between. This CDR3 is CASSYTSPLPRGHTGELFF. As DNA, the CDR3 is TGTGCCAGCAGTTACACCAGTCCCCTTCCCCGGGGTCACACCGGGGAGCTGTTTTTT.

This chain uses TRBV7-7 with TRBJ2-3; 9 bases map to TRBD2. There are 19 residues in the CDR3. Unmatched junction bases numbered 20, after V lost 5 bases and J lost 5 bases. From germline, CDR1 is SSHAT and CDR2 FNYEAQ (reference sequence). The CDR3 DNA sequence: TGTGCCAGCAGCCCACAAGCCCCTTCTCTGGCGGGGGGGAAAGATACGCAGTATTTT. It translates to CASSPQAPSLAGGKDTQYF.

There are a few counts of this clonotype. V usage is TRBV2 and J usage is TRBJ1-5; D is undetermined. Germline-derived CDR1 and CDR2 are SNHLY and FYNNEI. V was shortened by 6 bases and J by 3 bases, with 12 bases between the two germline ends. This CDR3 spans 14 amino acids. CDR3 in amino acids: CASSPPIANQPQHF. CDR3 DNA: TGTGCCAGCAGCCCCCCGATTGCCAATCAGCCCCAGCATTTT.

This clonotype was detected only a few times. The chain has TRBV19 and TRBJ1-5; D is unresolved. There are 14 residues in the CDR3. V was shortened by 10 bases and J by 2 bases, with 15 bases between the two germline ends. Germline lookup yields CDR1 LNHDA and CDR2 SQIVND (reference sequence). The CDR3 sequence: CANHSGCCNQPQHF. For the CDR3, the DNA is TGTGCCAACCATTCGGGGTGCTGCAATCAGCCCCAGCATTTT.

The genes are TRBV2 and TRBJ2-1, with TRBD2 identical over 10 bases. Looked up from germline, CDR1 is SNHLY and CDR2 is FYNNEI. The length of the CDR3 is 14 residues. V dropped 6 bases and J dropped 9; count of bases not matched to a gene: 8. The CDR3 DNA is TGTGCCAGCAGGCCAAATAGCGGGGGGTTTGAGCAGTTCTTC. This translates into CASRPNSGGFEQFF.

The rearrangement uses TRBV7-9 and TRBJ2-1; D is unclear. Trimming stripped 0 bases from V and 0 bases from J, with 6 bases between. Germline V gives CDR1 SEHNR, CDR2 FQNEAQ (reference sequence). The length of the CDR3 is 15 residues. The CDR3 loop reads CASSLAYNSYNEQFF. The CDR3, as DNA: TGTGCCAGCAGCTTAGCCTACAACTCCTACAATGAGCAGTTCTTC.

The V and J genes are TRBV13 and TRBJ2-3, with 9 bases matching TRBD2. The CDR3 extends over 13 amino acids. The ends lost 8 bases at V and 6 bases at J; junction bases unmatched: 6. Looked up from germline, CDR1 is PRHDT and CDR2 is FYEKMQ (reference sequence). CDR3 amino acids: CASAQREADTQYF. The CDR3 nucleotides are TGTGCCAGCGCCCAGCGGGAGGCGGATACGCAGTATTTT.

This clonotype was seen only a few times. The gene calls are TRBV7-2 and TRBJ2-1; TRBD2 agrees at 8 bases. This CDR3 contains 17 residues. Germline V gene lookup returns CDR1 SGHTA and CDR2 FQGNSA. J lost 0 bases, V lost 1 base, and 5 bases had no gene match. This chain's CDR3 is CASSLVLAGISYNEQFF. CDR3 sequence (DNA): TGTGCCAGCAGCTTAGTCCTAGCGGGTATCTCCTACAATGAGCAGTTCTTC.

This sequence joins TRBV28 and TRBJ1-2; 9 bases line up with TRBD1. The CDR3 extends over 14 amino acids. V lost 8 bases, J lost 5 bases, and 9 bases stayed unmatched. Per the germline V gene, CDR1 is MDHEN and CDR2 is SYDVKM. The CDR3 DNA is TGTGCCAGCGCTAGAGACAGGGGGAATTATGGCTACACCTTC. Translation: CASARDRGNYGYTF.

In its sample, this clonotype was seen a few times. V usage is TRBV6-1 and J usage is TRBJ1-5; 7 bases line up with TRBD1. The CDR3 runs 14 residues. With 4 bases clipped from V and 6 bases from J, the junction kept 6 bases outside the gene matches. Germline V gene sequence: CDR1 MNHNS, CDR2 SASEGT. This CDR3 is CASSVGRGIQPQHF. The CDR3, as DNA: TGTGCCAGCAGTGTGGGCAGGGGGATTCAGCCCCAGCATTTT.

The J gene is TRBJ2-3, the V gene TRBV23-1; D is possibly TRBD1 (6 bases). TRBV23-1 is an ORF; its function is uncertain. The CDR3 extends over 16 amino acids. V was trimmed by 7 bases and J by 0 bases, leaving 17 bases between them. For the CDR3, the DNA is TGCGCCAGCACAGCCGGGACACCCTATAGCACAGATACGCAGTATTTT. Amino acid sequence: CASTAGTPYSTDTQYF.